The 27 T cell receptor beta chains below come from one sample, sequenced in a study of metastatic and nonmetastatic thyroid tumors. The entire patient cohort was treatment-naive prior to thyroid surgery. TCRdb re-clonotyped the PCR reads through MiXCR. The sample contains 25,000 to 30,000 clones, roughly 4% of which appear only once. Material: blood. The receptors stem from a male donor with papillary thyroid cancer or a benign thyroid nodule (not recorded which). Some clones in this sample may be carry-over from other donors' samples.

The table lists this clone with many counts. This chain joins TRBV7-9 and TRBJ2-3; D unresolved. The CDR3 is 12 residues long. Germline CDR1 and CDR2: SEHNR and FQNEAQ (reference sequence). V lost 5 bases to trimming and J lost 2 bases, with 5 bases between them. The CDR3 DNA sequence: TGTGCCAGCAGCCCCTACACAGATACGCAGTATTTT. Translating gives CASSPYTDTQYF.

This clone is deemed medium-sized. This rearrangement joins TRBV6-2 or TRBV6-3 to TRBJ2-3, with a weak D call TRBD1 (5 bases). The CDR3 runs to 12 residues. V lost 6 bases and J lost 6, with 10 bases in between. Germline loops: CDR1 MNHEY, CDR2 SVGEGT. CDR3: CASSPKGDTQYF. For the CDR3, the DNA is TGTGCCAGCAGCCCCAAGGGGGATACGCAGTATTTT.

This clone ranks as medium-sized (0.01 to 0.1%). The chain joins TRBV6-2 or TRBV6-3 to TRBJ2-1; D unresolved. The CDR3 is 15 amino acids. Germline CDR1 reads MNHEY; CDR2 reads SVGEGT. V lost 7 bases to trimming and J lost 4 bases, with 17 bases between them. The CDR3 region is CASTLDPGEYNEQFF. Written as DNA, the CDR3 is TGTGCCAGCACCTTAGACCCGGGCGAGTACAATGAGCAGTTCTTC.

This clone was seen more than once but under ten times. The chain uses TRBV5-1 and TRBJ1-4; tentative D call: TRBD1 (6 bases). The CDR3 spans 17 residues. Germline V gives CDR1 SGHRS, CDR2 YFSETQ. Trimming took 4 bases from V and 4 from J, leaving 20 bases between them. In nucleotides, the CDR3 is TGCGCCAGCAGCCTACCCAACGGACAGAAAAATAATGAAAAACTGTTTTTT. This translates into CASSLPNGQKNNEKLFF.

Many counts were recorded for this clone. This chain connects TRBV6-2 or TRBV6-3 to TRBJ2-1, with 11 bases lining up with TRBD2. Looked up from germline, CDR1 is MNHEY and CDR2 is SVGEGT. V gave up 3 bases and J gave up 4 bases; unmatched junction bases: 8. This CDR3 comprises 17 residues. The CDR3 loop reads CASSYLAGGTSYNEQFF. The CDR3 DNA is TGTGCCAGCAGTTATCTAGCGGGAGGAACCTCATACAATGAGCAGTTCTTC.

The chain recombines TRBV7-3 with TRBJ2-1; TRBD2 aligns across 9 bases. The germline gives CDR1 SGHTA, CDR2 FQGTGA. CDR3 length: 15 residues. V shed 5 bases, J shed 9 bases, and the junction held 11 bases outside the gene matches. In DNA form, the CDR3 reads TGTGCCAGCAGCCCAGGACTAGCGTGGAACAGTGAGCAGTTCTTC. It yields the protein CASSPGLAWNSEQFF.

This clone is classed as medium-sized (0.01 to 0.1%). The chain uses TRBV6-1 and TRBJ2-7; 9 positions agree with TRBD1. The CDR3 length is 14 residues. V was pared by 5 bases and J by 3 bases, with 5 bases of the junction left unmatched. CDR1 and CDR2 (germline): MNHNS, SASEGT. In DNA form, the CDR3 reads TGTGCCAGCAGTCCCGGGACAGGGCGCTACGAGCAGTACTTC. This encodes CASSPGTGRYEQYF.

Sample share makes this clone medium-sized. The genes are TRBV7-2 and TRBJ1-6; tentatively, D is TRBD1 (6 bases). The CDR3 has 13 amino acids. The V end lost 3 bases, the J end lost 10 bases, and 10 bases lay between the germline ends. CDR1 is SGHTA and CDR2 is FQGNSA in the germline V gene. The CDR3, as DNA: TGTGCCAGCAGCTTGACAGGCGACTCACCCCTCCACTTT. This codes for CASSLTGDSPLHF.

The chain has TRBV7-2 and TRBJ2-1; 7 bases agree with TRBD2. This CDR3 comprises 14 residues. J gave up 5 bases and V 3 bases, and 4 bases lay outside the gene matches. The germline V gene encodes CDR1 SGHTA and CDR2 FQGNSA. CDR3 coding DNA: TGTGCCAGCAGCTTCGGGACTACCAACAATGAGCAGTTCTTC. Translating it yields CASSFGTTNNEQFF.

The gene calls are TRBV27 and TRBJ2-1; D call uncertain. Looked up from germline, CDR1 is MNHEY and CDR2 is SMNVEV (reference sequence). There are 12 residues in the CDR3. V shed 8 bases and J shed 8 bases, with 13 bases lying between them. The CDR3 spells CASFSSSYEQFF. CDR3 bases: TGTGCCAGCTTTTCGAGTAGCTATGAGCAGTTCTTC.

This clone appeared a few times. The chain links TRBV28 to TRBJ1-2; TRBD1 matches 9 bases. The CDR3 spans 13 residues. Germline V gene data show CDR1 as MDHEN and CDR2 as SYDVKM. V lost 11 bases to trimming and J lost 7 bases; unmatched junction nucleotides: 11. The CDR3 loop reads CASGGTGRGGYTF. CDR3 coding DNA: TGTGCCTCCGGCGGGACAGGGAGGGGTGGCTACACCTTC.

A word on this clone: Possible read error: a much larger clone is one base away. The chain combines TRBV20-1 with TRBJ2-5; no clear D. Germline V CDR1 and CDR2: DFQATT, SNEGSKA (reference sequence). The CDR3 contains 14 residues. Trimming took off 5 bases at V and 1 base at J, with 14 bases between the two ends. The CDR3 spells CSAPIGCIQETQYF. The DNA of the CDR3 is TGCAGTGCTCCAATCGGGTGTATCCAAGAGACCCAGTACTTC.

The rearrangement joins TRBV6-2 or TRBV6-3 to TRBJ2-1; D is possibly TRBD2 (5 bases). Germline assignment: CDR1 MNHEY and CDR2 SVGEGT. The CDR3 has 17 amino acids. The V end lost 2 bases, the J end lost 4 bases, and 18 bases lay between the germline ends. The CDR3 is CASSYDVYSGDYNEQFF. The CDR3 nucleotides are TGTGCCAGCAGTTACGATGTTTACAGCGGAGATTACAATGAGCAGTTCTTC.

This clone is medium-sized (0.01 to 0.1%) within its sample. The rearrangement links TRBV12-3 or TRBV12-4 to TRBJ1-1, with a possible D match to TRBD1 (6 bases). The CDR3 extends over 13 amino acids. V was pared by 5 bases and J by 8 bases, with 15 bases between. CDR3 sequence: CASSPTLDREAFF. The CDR3 bases are TGTGCCAGCAGTCCCACTCTAGACAGGGAAGCTTTCTTT.

V and J are TRBV11-2 and TRBJ1-5; D call uncertain. The CDR3 is 14 residues long. V lost 3 bases, J lost 3 bases, and 9 bases lay in between. In germline, CDR1 is SGHAT, CDR2 FQNNGV. The CDR3 here is CASSFGISNQPQHF. CDR3 nucleotides: TGTGCCAGCAGCTTTGGGATCTCCAATCAGCCCCAGCATTTT.

This clone was counted ten times or more. The V and J genes are TRBV20-1 and TRBJ1-5; weak D call: TRBD1 (6 bases). CDR1 is DFQATT, CDR2 SNEGSKA, per germline (reference sequence). Trimming pared 0 bases from V and 2 bases from J, leaving 11 bases between. The CDR3 spans 15 residues. The CDR3 DNA reads as TGCAGTGCTAGAGATCCGGCAGGGGGCAATCAGCCCCAGCATTTT. Translated: CSARDPAGGNQPQHF.

V and J are TRBV28 and TRBJ2-7; 7 positions match TRBD1. Trimming cost V 2 bases and J 2 bases; bases outside gene matches: 3. CDR1 MDHEN and CDR2 SYDVKM come from the germline V gene. The CDR3 covers 14 residues. DNA of the CDR3: TGTGCCAGCAGTTTAAGACAGGGTACCTACGAGCAGTACTTC. As protein: CASSLRQGTYEQYF. The whole variable domain, remainder taken from reference TRBV28 and TRBJ2-7, is DVKVTQSSRYLVKRTGEKVFLECVQDMDHENMFWYRQDPGLGLRLIYFSYDVKMKEKGDIPEGYSVSREKKERFSLILESASTNQTSMYLCASSLRQGTYEQYFGPGTRLTVT.

This clone turned up a few times. Just one base apart from a much larger clone, this may be a read error. This sequence joins TRBV19 and TRBJ1-1; D gene uncertain. V lost 9 bases and J lost 8, with 13 bases in between. This CDR3 is 11 amino acids long. Germline loops: CDR1 LNHDA, CDR2 SQIVND (reference sequence). The CDR3 loop reads CASKDGPEAFF. DNA for the CDR3: TGTGCCAGCAAGGACGGACCCGAAGCTTTCTTT.

By sample share, this clone is large (0.1 to 1%). The chain is built from TRBV6-2 or TRBV6-3 and TRBJ2-7, with TRBD1 matching 7 bases. The CDR3 covers 14 residues. Germline CDR1 MNHEY, CDR2 SVGEGT. V shed 2 bases, J shed 5 bases, and the junction held 6 bases outside the gene matches. CDR3 in DNA: TGTGCCAGCAGTTACGCCGGACAGGCTGACGAGCAGTACTTC. It yields the protein CASSYAGQADEQYF.

The V and J genes are TRBV20-1 and TRBJ2-1; D is possibly TRBD2 (6 bases). The V gene lost 0 bases and the J gene lost 9 bases, with 18 bases spanning the gap. The V gene's germline CDR1 is DFQATT and CDR2 SNEGSKA (reference sequence). The CDR3 runs 15 residues. The CDR3 region has the DNA TGCAGTGCTAGAGAGCGGGGTAAGACATCAGGTGAGCAGTTCTTC. This codes for CSARERGKTSGEQFF.

The chain combines TRBV2 with TRBJ1-2; D may be TRBD1 (5 bases). CDR1 is SNHLY and CDR2 is FYNNEI in the germline V gene. The CDR3 runs to 13 residues. Trimming shortened V by 7 bases and J by 8 bases, and 17 bases separated the two germline ends. For the CDR3, the DNA is TGTGCCAGCAATGAGAGGTACTCAGGGGGCTACACCTTC. This sequence encodes CASNERYSGGYTF.

This chain uses TRBV5-1 with TRBJ2-1; TRBD1 is a possible D gene (6 bases). Germline CDR1 and CDR2: SGHRS and YFSETQ. Trimming left V 0 bases short and J 4 bases short, with 8 bases between. The CDR3 extends over 14 amino acids. CDR3 nucleotides: TGCGCCAGCAGCTTGGGGCAGGGGTACAATGAGCAGTTCTTC. It yields the protein CASSLGQGYNEQFF.

Sample share makes this clone medium-sized. The rearrangement joins TRBV6-1 to TRBJ2-7; tentative D call: TRBD1 (5 bases). The V and J ends lost 1 base and 5 bases respectively, with 15 bases between them. The length of the CDR3 is 15 residues. Germline loops: CDR1 MNHNS, CDR2 SASEGT. CDR3 residues: CASSEVGGATHEQYF. The CDR3 DNA sequence: TGTGCCAGCAGTGAAGTGGGTGGGGCGACGCACGAGCAGTACTTC.

This clone was seen a few times. The chain is built from TRBV2 and TRBJ2-2; D might be TRBD2 (6 bases). CDR3 length: 14 amino acids. Looked up from germline, CDR1 is SNHLY and CDR2 is FYNNEI. V was shortened by 6 bases and J by 5 bases, with 13 bases between the two germline ends. CDR3 in amino acids: CASSLSGPTGELFF. CDR3 DNA sequence: TGTGCCAGCAGCCTTAGCGGACCAACCGGGGAGCTGTTTTTT.

This sequence joins TRBV6-5 and TRBJ2-1; D unclear. The germline CDR1 and CDR2 sequences are MNHEY and SVGAGI. Deletions cut 4 bases from V and 0 bases from J, with 13 bases between. This CDR3 contains 16 residues. CDR3 sequence reads: CASSSRGVSSYNEQFF. The CDR3 DNA is TGTGCCAGCAGTTCCCGTGGGGTGAGCTCCTACAATGAGCAGTTCTTC.

The chain uses TRBV12-3 or TRBV12-4 and TRBJ2-7, with D maybe TRBD1 (5 bases). The ends were cut back, 5 bases at V and 7 bases at J, with 15 bases in the middle. This CDR3 comprises 13 residues. The CDR3 nucleotides are TGTGCCAGCAGTGCAGTTCAGGGCCAGGAGCAGTACTTC. Protein sequence: CASSAVQGQEQYF.

Details on this clone: A read error may account for a junction end that differs from germline. The chain is built from TRBV5-1 and TRBJ1-1; D may be TRBD1 (6 bases). This CDR3 contains 15 residues. Germline loops: CDR1 SGHRS, CDR2 YFSETQ. This CDR3 is CASSPLTGANTEALF. In DNA, the CDR3 is TGCGCCAGCAGCCCCCTGACAGGAGCGAACACCGAAGCTTTGTTT.